Below, one T cell receptor beta chain is given with its context. Its antigen is currently unknown. The data are from a study of vaccination effects on CD4 cells after COVID-19. The V gene lost 4 bases and the J gene lost 4 bases, with 14 bases spanning the gap. There are 15 residues in the CDR3. Germline loops: CDR1 SGHRS, CDR2 YFSETQ. TCRdb keeps only in-frame clones here, not all; method: immunoSEQ multiplex PCR. The data hold 40,000 to 45,000 clones, with approximately 70% observed a single time. Cultured cells yielded isolated CD4+ T cells after 10 days. Each person got two doses of an mRNA SARS-CoV-2 vaccine, BNT162b2 or mRNA-1273.

The rearrangement joins TRBV5-1 to TRBJ2-2; TRBD2 might be the D (5 bases). Sequences were derived from CD4+ T cells from PBMCs cultured without peptide, sampled after COVID-19 vaccination. This TCR derives from a human donor who received a COVID-19 vaccine. The CDR3 loop reads CASSARSGSTGELFF. CDR3 DNA: TGCGCCAGCAGCGCAAGGTCGGGGAGCACCGGGGAGCTGTTTTTT.